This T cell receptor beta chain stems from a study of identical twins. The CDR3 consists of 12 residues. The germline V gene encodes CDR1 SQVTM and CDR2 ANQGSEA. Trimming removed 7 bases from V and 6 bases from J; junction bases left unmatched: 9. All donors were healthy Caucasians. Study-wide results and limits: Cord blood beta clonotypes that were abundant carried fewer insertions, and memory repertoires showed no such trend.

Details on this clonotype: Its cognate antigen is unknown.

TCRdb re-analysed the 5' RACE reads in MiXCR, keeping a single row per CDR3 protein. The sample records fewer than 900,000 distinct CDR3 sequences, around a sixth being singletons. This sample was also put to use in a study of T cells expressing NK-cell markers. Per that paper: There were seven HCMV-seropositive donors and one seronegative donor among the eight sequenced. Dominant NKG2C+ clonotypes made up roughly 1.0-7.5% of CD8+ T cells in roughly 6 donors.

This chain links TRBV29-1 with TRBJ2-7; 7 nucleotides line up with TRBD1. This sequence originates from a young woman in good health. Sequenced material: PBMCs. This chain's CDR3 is CSGGTEPREQYF. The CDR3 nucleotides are TGCAGCGGGGGGACAGAACCCCGCGAGCAGTACTTC.